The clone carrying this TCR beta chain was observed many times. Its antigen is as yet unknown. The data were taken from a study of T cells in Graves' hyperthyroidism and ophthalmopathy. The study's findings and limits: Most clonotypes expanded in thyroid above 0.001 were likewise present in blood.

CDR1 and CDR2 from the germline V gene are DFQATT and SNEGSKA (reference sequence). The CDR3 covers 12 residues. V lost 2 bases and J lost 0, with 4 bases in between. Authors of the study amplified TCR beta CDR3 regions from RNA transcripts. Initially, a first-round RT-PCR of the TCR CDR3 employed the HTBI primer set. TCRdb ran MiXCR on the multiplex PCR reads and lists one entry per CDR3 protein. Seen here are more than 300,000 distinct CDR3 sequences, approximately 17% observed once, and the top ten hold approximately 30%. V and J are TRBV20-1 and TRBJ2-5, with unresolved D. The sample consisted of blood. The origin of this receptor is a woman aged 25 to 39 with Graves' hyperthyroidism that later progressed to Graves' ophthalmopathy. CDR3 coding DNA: TGCAGTGCTAGAAAAGACCAAGAGACCCAGTACTTC. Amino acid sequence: CSARKDQETQYF.